The 8 T cell receptor beta chains below were found in one sample sequenced in a study of shared clonotypes between healthy human individuals. TCRdb's table, derived via immunoSEQ multiplex PCR, lists solely in-frame clones and lacks some. The sample records 2.5 million or so clones, more than 90% being singletons. Sequenced: naive CD4+ T cells sorted from blood. Regarding subset: CD45RA+ positively selected. These receptors were obtained from a man aged 18 to 29 in good health.

V is TRBV6-1 and J is TRBJ2-2; unclear D gene. CDR1 is MNHNS, CDR2 SASEGT, per germline. This CDR3 region has 14 residues. V was pared by 5 bases and J by 2 bases, with 9 bases between. CDR3 sequence reads: CASSPTPNTGELFF. CDR3 DNA sequence: TGTGCCAGCAGTCCGACACCAAACACCGGGGAGCTGTTTTTT.

This chain connects TRBV19 to TRBJ2-2; TRBD1 agrees at 7 bases. CDR1 is LNHDA, CDR2 SQIVND, per germline (reference sequence). V dropped 4 bases and J dropped 4; count of bases not matched to a gene: 6. This CDR3 comprises 15 residues. CDR3 nucleotide sequence: TGTGCCAGTAGTAGCCACAGGGGAAGCACCGGGGAGCTGTTTTTT. Translated, it gives CASSSHRGSTGELFF.

The genes are TRBV4-1 and TRBJ1-1; perhaps TRBD1 as D (6 bases). Germline V lookup: CDR1 MGHRA, CDR2 YSYEKL. V lost 0 bases and J lost 5, with 19 bases in between. CDR3 length: 17 amino acids. CDR3 amino acids: CASSQDSTMGGRTEAFF. The CDR3 bases are TGCGCCAGCAGCCAAGATAGCACTATGGGGGGCCGTACTGAAGCTTTCTTT.

This sequence joins TRBV7-9 and TRBJ2-3; 14 nucleotides agree with TRBD2. CDR3 length: 17 amino acids. V dropped 5 bases and J dropped 5; count of bases not matched to a gene: 9. Germline CDR1 reads SEHNR; CDR2 reads FQNEAQ (reference sequence). CDR3 nucleotide sequence: TGTGCCAGCAGCGGTACGGGACTAGCGGGAGCGGTAGATACGCAGTATTTT. Its translation is CASSGTGLAGAVDTQYF. Together with reference TRBV7-9 and TRBJ2-3, the CDR3 gives the full variable domain: DTGVSQNPRHKITKRGQNVTFRCDPISEHNRLYWYRQTLGQGPEFLTYFQNEAQLEKSRLLSDRFSAERPKGSFSTLEIQRTEQGDSAMYLCASSGTGLAGAVDTQYFGPGTRLTVL.

The sample holds one count of this clone. This chain links TRBV2 with TRBJ2-2; perhaps D is TRBD1 or TRBD2 (5 bases each). Germline V gene lookup returns CDR1 SNHLY and CDR2 FYNNEI. The CDR3 runs to 15 residues. Trimming stripped 8 bases from V and 4 bases from J, with 17 bases between. CDR3 region: CASDGGLRITGELFF. The CDR3 region has the DNA TGTGCCAGCGATGGGGGATTGCGTATCACCGGGGAGCTGTTTTTT.

This clone was observed once. Here the CDR3 DNA reads TGTGCCAGCAGTTCGAGTACTTCTTCACCCCTCCACTTT. Translated: CASSSSTSSPLHF. The genes are TRBV6-5 and TRBJ1-6; D remains unclear. Trimming shortened V by 4 bases and J by 9 bases, and 10 bases separated the two germline ends. The germline V gene has CDR1 MNHEY and CDR2 SVGAGI. This CDR3 region has 13 residues.

The chain recombines TRBV10-3 with TRBJ2-2, with D perhaps TRBD2 (6 bases). The CDR3 covers 14 residues. Trimming took off 0 bases at V and 8 bases at J, with 10 bases between the two ends. Germline CDR1 is ENHRY and CDR2 is SYGVKD. The CDR3 nucleotides are TGTGCCATCAGTGAGTCGGAGGGCTCGGGGGAGCTGTTTTTT. Its translation: CAISESEGSGELFF.

V and J are TRBV7-6 and TRBJ2-2; TRBD1 aligns across 9 bases. The CDR3 spans 15 residues. After removal of 2 bases from V and 7 bases from J, the junction contained 5 bases not matched to a gene. Germline loops: CDR1 SGHVS, CDR2 FNYEAQ. CDR3 in amino acids: CASSLQQGAVGELFF. DNA of the CDR3: TGTGCCAGCAGCTTACAACAGGGGGCTGTCGGGGAGCTGTTTTTT.